The next 18 T cell receptor beta chains were all read from a single sample in a study of OX40 agonist ivuxolimab in advanced cancers. Assay used: immunoSEQ multiplex PCR; TCRdb lists only in-frame clones, some missing. The table records about 79,000 clones, about four fifths of them present only once. Sequences were derived from CD4+ or CD8+ T cells sorted from blood, sampled in a trial of the OX40 agonist ivuxolimab. These receptors all come from an adult with an advanced solid tumor such as melanoma, head and neck, liver or kidney cancer.

The chain employs TRBV29-1 and TRBJ2-7; TRBD2 aligns across 7 bases. Per the germline V gene, CDR1 is SQVTM and CDR2 is ANQGSEA. CDR3 size: 13 residues. V lost 5 bases to trimming and J lost 2 bases; unmatched junction nucleotides: 6. The CDR3 sequence: CSVPGRDTYEQYF. CDR3 nucleotide sequence: TGCAGCGTTCCAGGGAGGGATACCTACGAGCAGTACTTC.

This chain links TRBV5-4 with TRBJ2-7; a weak D match, TRBD2 (5 bases). Germline CDR1 is SGHNT and CDR2 is YYREEE (reference sequence). Trimming shortened V by 6 bases and J by 0 bases, and 16 bases separated the two germline ends. The CDR3 runs 15 residues. CDR3 sequence: CASKEDALPSYEQYF. In DNA form, the CDR3 reads TGTGCCAGCAAGGAGGACGCTCTGCCCTCCTACGAGCAGTACTTC.

This clone showed up just once. The chain carries TRBV28 and TRBJ2-7; 7 bases match TRBD1. Germline V gives CDR1 MDHEN, CDR2 SYDVKM. Trimming took 3 bases from V and 9 from J; bases not matched to a gene: 14. There are 15 residues in the CDR3. CDR3 residues: CASSLGDSPNAGQYF. Written as DNA, the CDR3 is TGTGCCAGCAGTTTGGGGGACAGCCCCAATGCCGGGCAGTACTTC.

The genes are TRBV27 and TRBJ1-1; D remains unclear. The CDR3 consists of 16 residues. V was trimmed by 2 bases and J by 1 base, leaving 14 bases between them. Germline lookup yields CDR1 MNHEY and CDR2 SMNVEV (reference sequence). For the CDR3, the DNA is TGTGCCAGCAGTTTAACGGCGGCCCTAGCGAACACTGAAGCTTTCTTT. The encoded protein is CASSLTAALANTEAFF.

The gene calls are TRBV5-6 and TRBJ2-3; D gene ambiguous. The CDR3 consists of 12 residues. V was pared by 0 bases and J by 4 bases, with 3 bases between. The germline V gene encodes CDR1 SGHDT and CDR2 YYEEEE. The CDR3 loop is CASSLAADTQYF. The DNA for the CDR3 is TGTGCCAGCAGCTTGGCGGCAGATACGCAGTATTTT.

This rearrangement joins TRBV4-1 to TRBJ2-5; TRBD2 agrees at 9 bases. V shed 1 base, J shed 5 bases, and the junction held 17 bases outside the gene matches. This CDR3 is built from 19 residues. Germline values: CDR1 MGHRA, CDR2 YSYEKL. The CDR3: CASSQAPQGARGGRETQYF. The CDR3 DNA reads as TGCGCCAGCAGCCAAGCCCCCCAAGGGGCGCGGGGGGGCCGGGAGACCCAGTACTTC.

J is TRBJ1-5 and V is TRBV21-1; the DNA was not compared with TRBD1, the D call given in the table. TRBV21-1 is a known pseudogene. This CDR3 contains 20 residues. Here the CDR3 DNA reads TGTGCCAGCAGCAAAGCTATAAGGACAGGGTGTTTCGGTCCGAATCAGCCCCAGCATTTT. Protein: CASSKAIRTGCFGPNQPQHF.

This chain joins TRBV7-3 and TRBJ2-4; 7 nucleotides agree with TRBD1. V was pared by 0 bases and J by 10 bases, with 0 bases of the junction left unmatched. CDR3 length equals 12 residues. Germline V lookup: CDR1 SGHTA, CDR2 FQGTGA. For the CDR3, the DNA is TGTGCCAGCAGCTTAACCAGGGGGATTCAGTACTTC. Translation: CASSLTRGIQYF.

V usage is TRBV7-9 and J usage is TRBJ1-6; tentatively, D is TRBD1 (5 bases). V lost 4 bases to trimming and J lost 9 bases, with 10 bases between them. From germline, CDR1 is SEHNR and CDR2 FQNEAQ (reference sequence). The CDR3 is 13 amino acids. The CDR3 loop reads CASSSQGRSPLHF. CDR3 sequence (DNA): TGTGCCAGCAGCTCCCAGGGACGTTCACCCCTCCACTTT.

The chain recombines TRBV7-6 with TRBJ2-2; unclear D gene. The CDR3 has 14 residues. Deletions cut 1 base from V and 5 bases from J, with 8 bases between. Germline V CDR1 and CDR2: SGHVS, FNYEAQ. The CDR3 loop is CASSLGAVTGELFF. The CDR3 coding sequence is TGTGCCAGCAGCTTAGGGGCCGTGACCGGGGAGCTGTTTTTT.

The CDR3 protein is CASSLLPPGRDRTEAFF. CDR3 DNA sequence: TGCGCCAGCAGCTTGCTGCCCCCAGGGCGCGATCGGACTGAAGCTTTCTTT. The V call is TRBV5-1, the J call TRBJ1-1; D may be TRBD1 (5 bases). Germline lookup yields CDR1 SGHRS and CDR2 YFSETQ. Trimming left V 1 base short and J 5 bases short, with 21 bases between. CDR3 length: 17 amino acids.

A note on this clone: Other DNA sequences in this specimen translate into the identical CDR3. This sequence joins TRBV4-2 and TRBJ1-2, with D perhaps TRBD1 (6 bases). This CDR3 spans 13 amino acids. Trimming removed 3 bases at V and 5 bases at J, with 10 bases between. Germline V gene sequence: CDR1 LGHNA, CDR2 YNFKEQ. The CDR3 DNA reads as TGTGCCAGCAGCCAGACAGGACCTTATGGCTACACCTTC. This sequence encodes CASSQTGPYGYTF.

This chain connects TRBV25-1 to TRBJ2-5; D might be TRBD2 (6 bases). Trimming stripped 6 bases from V and 0 bases from J, with 14 bases between. The length of the CDR3 is 15 residues. Germline assignment: CDR1 MGHDK and CDR2 SYGVNS. The CDR3 reads CASSRGAVYQETQYF. CDR3 coding DNA: TGTGCCAGCAGCCGCGGGGCAGTTTACCAAGAGACCCAGTACTTC.

The chain recombines TRBV11-2 with TRBJ2-2; D not resolved. CDR3 length: 14 amino acids. V was cut by 0 bases and J by 3 bases, with 5 bases left in between. Germline values: CDR1 SGHAT, CDR2 FQNNGV. The CDR3 is CASSLDYYTGELFF. DNA of the CDR3: TGTGCCAGCAGCTTAGACTACTACACCGGGGAGCTGTTTTTT.

This clone was seen only once. The V and J genes are TRBV6-6 and TRBJ2-7, with a possible D match to TRBD1 (6 bases). V was pared by 7 bases and J by 2 bases, with 15 bases between. Looked up from germline, CDR1 is MNHNY and CDR2 is SVGAGI (reference sequence). This CDR3 spans 14 amino acids. CDR3 region: CASTVGGSPYEQYF. The DNA for the CDR3 is TGTGCCAGCACGGTAGGGGGTAGCCCCTACGAGCAGTACTTC.

The chain is built from TRBV15 and TRBJ2-1, with 8 bases lining up with TRBD2. V trimming: 0 bases; J trimming: 8 bases; junction bases outside the gene matches: 6. The CDR3 sequence is 15 residues long. Germline V CDR1 and CDR2: LNHNV, YYDKDF (reference sequence). CDR3 residues: CATSRDPGGQDEQFF. CDR3 nucleotides: TGTGCCACCAGCAGAGATCCGGGGGGGCAGGATGAGCAGTTCTTC.

J is TRBJ2-7 and V is TRBV9; possibly TRBD1 for D (5 bases). The CDR3 is made up of 15 amino acids. V lost 0 bases and J lost 7, with 17 bases in between. Germline lookup yields CDR1 SGDLS and CDR2 YYNGEE. DNA of the CDR3: TGTGCCAGCAGCGTAGCTGGGGCAGCACCAGGGGAGCAGTACTTC. Its protein is CASSVAGAAPGEQYF.

The rearrangement uses TRBV5-1 and TRBJ1-1; D remains ambiguous. Trimming stripped 1 base from V and 0 bases from J, with 7 bases between. Germline CDR1 SGHRS, CDR2 YFSETQ. The length of the CDR3 is 14 residues. In nucleotides, the CDR3 is TGCGCCAGCAGCTTGATTACGGTGAACACTGAAGCTTTCTTT. Translated: CASSLITVNTEAFF.